This T cell receptor beta chain was found in a study of blood T cell repertoires in COVID-19. Study information: Samples came from the United States, Italy and Spain, spanning acute and convalescent COVID-19. T cells, B-cell-depleted T cells, or PBMCs supplied cDNA or gDNA.

Per the study methods: Amplifying reference gene primers gave estimates of nucleated cell counts. Only in-frame clones appear in the TCRdb table, and some are missing; sequencing was by immunoSEQ multiplex PCR. V, J and clone size are those of that table, while D and trimming were read from the DNA. Here the sample spans about 250,000 clones, around 83% being singletons. J lost 4 bases, V lost 6 bases, and 2 bases had no gene match. The CDR3 length is 15 residues. Germline CDR1 SNHLY, CDR2 FYNNEI. The sample comprised peripheral blood. This chain joins TRBV2 and TRBJ2-2, with 13 bases identical to TRBD2. The TCR comes from a man aged 80 or over with acute or convalescent COVID-19. Written as DNA, the CDR3 is TGTGCCAGCAGCGGACTAGCGGGGGCCACCGGGGAGCTGTTTTTT. Translated: CASSGLAGATGELFF.